This T cell receptor beta chain emerged from a study of T cells in Graves' hyperthyroidism and ophthalmopathy. Study-wide points: In the blood, most expanded thyroid clonotypes above 0.001 appeared as well. Model output signaled ophthalmopathy a median approximately 6.2 months ahead of onset.

Germline V CDR1 and CDR2: LGHDT, YNNKEL (reference sequence). The CDR3 is 14 residues long. V was clipped by 1 base and J by 7 bases, with 11 bases between them. There were TCR beta CDR3 regions amplified from RNA transcripts. Initially, a first-round RT-PCR of the TCR CDR3 employed the HTBI primer set. MiXCR was run by TCRdb on the multiplex PCR reads, yielding one entry per CDR3 protein. The repertoire holds fewer than 650,000 distinct CDR3 sequences, with around 13% as singletons. This clonotype has a count of ten or more. The target antigen is unknown. Newly diagnosed patients aged 18 to 65 had hyperthyroidism of under 2 months' duration. Blood from later-ophthalmopathy patients was taken at first hyperthyroidism diagnosis.

The origin of this receptor is a woman aged 25-40 years with Graves' hyperthyroidism that later progressed to Graves' ophthalmopathy. What was sequenced was blood. This rearrangement joins TRBV3-1 to TRBJ1-5, with D perhaps TRBD1 (5 bases). The CDR3 here is CASSQAGLGQPQHF. The DNA of the CDR3 is TGTGCCAGCAGCCAAGCGGGGCTTGGACAGCCCCAGCATTTT.